This T cell receptor (beta chain) was identified during a study of T-cell reconstitution after alpha-beta-depleted transplantation in children listed by TCRdb under 2016. Some background on the complete study: Using TCR repertoire profiling, the study quantitatively followed how T-cell immune reconstitution unfolded in children after TCRalphabeta/CD19-depleted allogeneic hematopoietic cell transplantation.

The library was generated by PCR. Sequencer: Illumina HiSeq 2500. Molecular barcoding was employed in the preparation of TCR libraries, with unique molecular identifiers being used to normalize TCRbeta repertoire quantification. TCRdb redid the processing of the public reads, applying fastp at Q25 and MiXCR, and retained in-frame beta chains. Each entry is one CDR3 protein sequence, shown with its most common DNA and genes. In this sample the table shows some 500,000 distinct CDR3 sequences, about 33% of which occur a single time. 2% to 3% of the sample belongs to the ten largest clones. Notes on this clonotype: It has no known antigen specificity. Compared with germline, one end of the junction differs, possibly owing to a read error.

The germline V gene encodes CDR1 MNHEY and CDR2 SMNVEV (reference sequence). The CDR3 runs 15 amino acids, cysteine and phenylalanine included. Only CDR3 DNA is held: 45 bases, read in frame from base 1. Specimen: PBMCs from the stem cell graft donor, collected from the stem cell graft. The chain couples TRBV27 to TRBJ1-1; TRBD1 agrees with 9 junctional bases. This TCR was sampled from a human donor who donated a stem cell graft to a child with aplastic anemia. The CDR3 reads CASSISGQGNTEAFF. The sequenced DNA is TGTGCCAGCAGTATATCGGGACAGGGGAACACTGAAGCTTTCTTT.